This TCR beta chain is drawn from a study of CD8 T cells in Susac syndrome. Study results and caveats: As the study acknowledged, the number of individuals in its TCR sequencing and HLA analysis was relatively small.

cDNA came from about 0.5 to 1 ug RNA primed by random hexamers. The immunoSEQ assay covered 54 Vbeta and 13 Jbeta segments for CDR3. TCRdb recomputed calls from the immunoSEQ multiplex PCR reads with MiXCR, one row per CDR3 protein. The table records roughly 120,000 distinct CDR3 sequences, 85% to 95% of them present only once. CD8+ and CD4+ T cells from blood underwent TCR beta sequencing. As for this clonotype: The target antigen is unknown.

The sequence derives from a human donor with multiple sclerosis. The sequenced material came from CD4+ T cells from PBMCs.

The CDR3 nucleotides read TGCAGTGCTAGAGAGTGGGGGGCCTCGGCAGATACGCAGTATTTT. This translates into CSAREWGASADTQYF. The rearrangement joins TRBV20-1 to TRBJ2-3; D tentatively reads TRBD1 or TRBD2 (6 bases each). Trimming left V 0 bases short and J 4 bases short, with 14 bases between. Germline V gene data show CDR1 as DFQATT and CDR2 as SNEGSKA (reference sequence). CDR3 length equals 15 residues.